What follows is one T cell receptor (beta chain) and its context. Its target is unknown. This sample is part of a study of cytomegalovirus exposure and HLA in healthy donors. The study, taken as a whole, reports: Common viral pathogens (according to a later analysis) appeared linked to several of the most significant clusters. CMV serostatus was the sole immune exposure data available.

With 7 bases clipped from V and 6 bases from J, the junction kept 12 bases outside the gene matches. The CDR3 is 15 residues long. Primers for the PCR totalled 60 Vbeta and 13 Jbeta. Measured with immunoSEQ multiplex PCR; TCRdb has only the in-frame clones, and not every one. The repertoire consists of some 150,000 clones, with approximately 87% occurring once and the leading ten covering 4.5% to 6.5%. Sequenced material: PBMCs. This sequence originates from a woman aged 30 to 39 in good health and CMV-seronegative. The genes are TRBV23-1 and TRBJ2-7; 10 nucleotides match TRBD1. TRBV23-1 is noted as an ORF with a role that remains uncertain. CDR3 in amino acids: CASTRDRGYRCEQYF. The CDR3 DNA is TGCGCCAGCACTAGGGACAGGGGCTATCGGTGCGAGCAGTACTTC.